This T cell receptor beta chain was obtained from a study of CD8+ T cells in alopecia areata. Study-wide findings and caveats: More clonal than normal scalp was lesional scalp, particularly alopecia totalis/universalis.

Trimming took off 7 bases at V and 3 bases at J, with 16 bases between the two ends. This CDR3 has 16 residues. CDR1 MGHDK and CDR2 SYGVNS come from the germline V gene. Alopecia areata patients had lesional scalp punch biopsies and peripheral blood taken from them. Investigators sorted PBMCs to obtain both CD4+ and CD8+ T cells. This clone is classed as medium-sized. The target antigen is unknown. In each case, RNA was isolated and then reverse transcribed into cDNA as the sequencing template. Only in-frame clones appear in the TCRdb table, and some are missing; sequencing was by immunoSEQ multiplex PCR. This table has 95,000 to 150,000 clones, less than 50% appearing once.

Sequences were obtained from NKG2D-low CD8+ T cells sorted from blood. The TCR was taken from a human donor with alopecia areata. This sequence joins TRBV25-1 and TRBJ2-6; D may match TRBD1 or TRBD2 (5 bases each). DNA for the CDR3: TGTGCCAGCACGTATGGGGGTAGTGATGGGGCCAACGTCCTGACTTTC. Encoded protein: CASTYGGSDGANVLTF. The variable domain in full, completed from reference TRBV25-1 and TRBJ2-6, reads EADIYQTPRYLVIGTGKKITLECSQTMGHDKMYWYQQDPGMELHLIHYSYGVNSTEKGDLSSESTVSRIRTEHFPLTLESARPSHTSQYLCASTYGGSDGANVLTFGAGSRLTVL.